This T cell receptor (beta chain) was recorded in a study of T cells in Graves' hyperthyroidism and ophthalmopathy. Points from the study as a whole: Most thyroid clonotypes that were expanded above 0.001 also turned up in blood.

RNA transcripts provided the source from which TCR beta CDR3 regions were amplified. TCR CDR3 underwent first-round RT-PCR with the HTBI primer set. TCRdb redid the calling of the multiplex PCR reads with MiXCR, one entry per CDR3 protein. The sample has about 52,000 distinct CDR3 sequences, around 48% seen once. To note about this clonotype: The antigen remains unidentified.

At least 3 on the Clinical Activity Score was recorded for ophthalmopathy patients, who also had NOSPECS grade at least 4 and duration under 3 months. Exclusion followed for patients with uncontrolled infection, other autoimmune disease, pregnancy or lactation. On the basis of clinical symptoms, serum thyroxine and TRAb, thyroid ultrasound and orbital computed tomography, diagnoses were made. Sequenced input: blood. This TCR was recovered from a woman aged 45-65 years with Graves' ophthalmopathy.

Here the CDR3 reads CSASGGAGNTEAFF. CDR3 bases: TGCAGTGCTAGCGGGGGGGCCGGGAACACTGAAGCTTTCTTT. The rearrangement joins TRBV20-1 to TRBJ1-1, with D possibly TRBD1 on 6 matching bases. The CDR3 length is 14 residues. Trimming left V 3 bases short and J 1 base short, with 12 bases between. Germline V gene data show CDR1 as DFQATT and CDR2 as SNEGSKA (reference sequence).